This TCR beta chain derives from a study of human T cells and chemical hapten exposure. Time point here: pre-sensitization, week 0. Treatment given: therapeutic diphenylcyclopropenone sensitization with weekly scalp DPC. TCRdb processed the RACE reads anew with MiXCR; each CDR3 protein has one entry. The data show about 93,000 distinct CDR3 sequences, around 7.9% seen once. Deletions cut 0 bases from V and 0 bases from J, with 18 bases between. The CDR3 has 18 amino acids. The V gene's germline CDR1 is SGHRS and CDR2 YFSETQ. This clonotype was detected a few times. The specimen was whole blood, collected in connection with sensitization to the hapten diphenylcyclopropenone (DPC). This TCR was sampled from a man aged 35-49 years with alopecia areata. Some clones in this sample may be carry-over from other donors' samples. The rearrangement joins TRBV5-1 to TRBJ1-1, with D uncertain. This chain's CDR3 is CASSLARPQVSLNTEAFF. CDR3 sequence (DNA): TGCGCCAGCAGCTTGGCAAGGCCTCAGGTATCATTGAACACTGAAGCTTTCTTT.